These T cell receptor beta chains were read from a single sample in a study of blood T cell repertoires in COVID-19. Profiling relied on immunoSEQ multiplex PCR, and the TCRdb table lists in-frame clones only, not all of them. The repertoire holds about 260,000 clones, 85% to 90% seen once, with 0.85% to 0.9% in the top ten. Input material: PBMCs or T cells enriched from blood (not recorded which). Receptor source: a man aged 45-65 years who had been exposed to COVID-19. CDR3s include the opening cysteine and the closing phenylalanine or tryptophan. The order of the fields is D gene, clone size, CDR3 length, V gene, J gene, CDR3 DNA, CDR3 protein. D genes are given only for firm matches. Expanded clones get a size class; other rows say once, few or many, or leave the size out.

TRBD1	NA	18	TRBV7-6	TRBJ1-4	TGTGCCAGCAGCTTAGTGGGTGGAGGGACAGGAACTAATGAAAAACTGTTTTTT	CASSLVGGGTGTNEKLFF
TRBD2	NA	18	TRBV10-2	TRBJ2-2	TGCGCCAGCATTAGACTAGCGGGAGCCGGTTCGGTGCCCGGGGAGCTGTTTTTT	CASIRLAGAGSVPGELFF
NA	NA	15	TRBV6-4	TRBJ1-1	TGTGCCAGCAACTGGGGCCCGTATCCGAACACTGAAGCTTTCTTT	CASNWGPYPNTEAFF
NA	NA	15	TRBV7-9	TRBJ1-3	TGTGCCAGCAGCCTTAACCAGGGTCTGGGAAACACCATATATTTT	CASSLNQGLGNTIYF
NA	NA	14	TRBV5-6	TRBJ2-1	TGTGCCAGCAGCCCCGGGACAACTTACAATGAGCAGTTCTTC	CASSPGTTYNEQFF
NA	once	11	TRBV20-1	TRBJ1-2	TGCAGTGCTAGAGAAGGGGGAGGCTACACCTTC	CSAREGGGYTF
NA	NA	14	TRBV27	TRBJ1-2	TGTGCCAGCAGTTCCCTCGACAGGATCGTTGGCTACACCTTC	CASSSLDRIVGYTF
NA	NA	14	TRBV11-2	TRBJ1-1	TGTGCCAGCAGATTCACCGGTTGGAGCACTGAAGCTTTCTTT	CASRFTGWSTEAFF
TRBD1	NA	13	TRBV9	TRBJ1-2	TGTGCCAGCAGCGTGGACAGGGGTTATGGCTACACCTTC	CASSVDRGYGYTF
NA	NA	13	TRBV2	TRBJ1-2	TGTGCCAGCAGTGGGCCAGGGAACTATGGCTACACCTTC	CASSGPGNYGYTF
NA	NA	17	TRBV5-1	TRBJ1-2	TGCGCCAGCAGCTTGGGTCTAGCGATTTTAACTAACTATGGCTACACCTTC	CASSLGLAILTNYGYTF
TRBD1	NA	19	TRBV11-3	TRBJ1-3	TGTGCCAGCAGCACCCGTTCCGGACAGGGAAAAGGAGCTGGAAACACCATATATTTT	CASSTRSGQGKGAGNTIYF
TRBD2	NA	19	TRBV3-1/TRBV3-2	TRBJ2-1	TGTGCCAGCAGCCGCACTAGCGGGAAGGTTTCTGGATCCTACAATGAGCAGTTCTTC	CASSRTSGKVSGSYNEQFF
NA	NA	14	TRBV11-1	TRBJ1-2	TGTGCCAGCAGCTTAGCGCACCCAACTAGTGGCTACACCTTC	CASSLAHPTSGYTF
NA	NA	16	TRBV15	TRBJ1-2	TGTGCCACCAGCAGAGATCCGTTAGGCGGGGGGAATGGCTACACCTTC	CATSRDPLGGGNGYTF
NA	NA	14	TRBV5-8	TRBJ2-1	TGTGCCAGCAGCTTGGACCTAGCCTACAATGAGCAGTTCTTC	CASSLDLAYNEQFF
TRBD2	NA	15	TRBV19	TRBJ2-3	TGTGCCAGTAGCCGAGCGGGAGGGCGTACAGATACGCAGTATTTT	CASSRAGGRTDTQYF
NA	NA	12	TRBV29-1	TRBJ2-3	TGCAGCGTTGTAGACGGGACAGATACGCAGTATTTT	CSVVDGTDTQYF
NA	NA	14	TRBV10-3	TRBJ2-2	TGTGCCATCAGTGACGGGGTCAACACCGGGGAGCTGTTTTTT	CAISDGVNTGELFF
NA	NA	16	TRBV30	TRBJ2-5	TGTGCCTGGAGTCGTGGCTGGGGGGGCTTCCAAGAGACCCAGTACTTC	CAWSRGWGGFQETQYF
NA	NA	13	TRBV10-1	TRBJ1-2	TGCGCCAGCAGTGAGTCGAGGCAGGGAGGCTACACCTTC	CASSESRQGGYTF
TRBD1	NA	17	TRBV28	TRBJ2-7	TGTGCCAGCAGTCCCGCGCCGGGACAGGGGGCACTCTACGAGCAGTACTTC	CASSPAPGQGALYEQYF
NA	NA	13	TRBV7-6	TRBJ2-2	TGTGCCAGCAGCCTTATAGCTTCCGGGGAGCTGTTTTTT	CASSLIASGELFF
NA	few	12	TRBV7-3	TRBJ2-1	TGTGCCAGCAGCTCCCCCGGGAATGAGCAGTTCTTC	CASSSPGNEQFF
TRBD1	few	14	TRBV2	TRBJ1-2	TGTGCCAGCAATGTGGACAGGGGGCGGGGTGGCTACACCTTC	CASNVDRGRGGYTF
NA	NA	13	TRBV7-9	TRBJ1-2	TGTGCCAGCAGCTTACCAGGGTACTATGGCTACACCTTC	CASSLPGYYGYTF
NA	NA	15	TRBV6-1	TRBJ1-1	TGTGCCAGCAGTGAAGCAGGTGGCGGGGGCTGGCAAGCTTTCTTT	CASSEAGGGGWQAFF
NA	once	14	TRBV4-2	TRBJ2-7	TGTGCCAGCAGCCAATCGGGGACTCGCTACGAGCAGTACTTC	CASSQSGTRYEQYF